This note documents a single T cell receptor (beta chain) sequence. What it binds is unknown. Germline V gene data show CDR1 as MNHEY and CDR2 as SVGAGI. The CDR3 loop spans 15 amino acids. V lost 0 bases to trimming and J lost 5 bases, with 14 bases between them. This entry is derived from a study of cytomegalovirus exposure and HLA in healthy donors. Study observations and caveats: Follow-up analysis found HLA locus-dependent TCR association rates, highest for DRB1 and lowest for HLA-C. Later, an analysis showed that TCR beta chains associated with HLA were more clonally expanded than others that were equally common. Most likely, a cluster of highly shared sequence variants arose as a sequencing artifact. Reports indicated that the classifier achieved high specificity and sensitivity in diagnosing cytomegalovirus status.

The PCR contained 60 Vbeta and 13 Jbeta primers. Sequencing used immunoSEQ multiplex PCR; TCRdb keeps in-frame clones, though not all of them. The table lists over 70,000 clones, roughly 80% of them singletons. The specimen sequenced was PBMCs. The J gene is TRBJ2-7, the V gene TRBV6-5, with D perhaps matching TRBD2 (5 bases). The receptor was derived from a man aged 50 or older in good health and CMV-seropositive. The CDR3 region has the DNA TGTGCCAGCAGTTACTCTTCAACGAGGGTCCACGAGCAGTACTTC. It is translated as CASSYSSTRVHEQYF.